A selection of T cell receptor beta chains follows, all from one sample in a study of beta chain features in type 1 diabetes. Sequencing used immunoSEQ multiplex PCR; TCRdb keeps in-frame clones, though not all of them. This table has around 130,000 clones, about a sixth appearing once. The specimen was central memory CD4+ T cells from blood. The receptors stem from a man aged 30 to 45 with type 1 diabetes. CDR3s include the opening cysteine and the closing phenylalanine or tryptophan. A D gene is named only where the DNA matches it firmly. For some rows the clone size is stated as once, few or many, or as a class when expanded; others skip it.

D	J	size	V	DNA	CDR3
NA	TRBJ2-1	NA	TRBV11-3	TGTGCCAGCAGCTTAGATCAAGGGGGTAGTAGCTCCTACAATGAGCAGTTCTTC	CASSLDQGGSSSYNEQFF
TRBD2	TRBJ2-1	NA	TRBV29-1	TGCAGCGCGACTAGCGGGGGGAGGCCCGTAGATGAGCAGTTCTTC	CSATSGGRPVDEQFF
NA	TRBJ2-3	few	TRBV18	TGTGCCAGCTCACCTTCCGGAGAGGATACGCAGTATTTT	CASSPSGEDTQYF
NA	TRBJ2-7	few	TRBV7-2	TGTGCCAGCAGCTTAGTCTACGAGCAGTACTTC	CASSLVYEQYF
TRBD1	TRBJ2-5	many	TRBV7-8	TGTGCCAGCAGTTACGACAGGGCATATGAGACCCAGTACTTC	CASSYDRAYETQYF
NA	TRBJ2-2	few	TRBV7-3	TGTGCCAGCACCATGGACAACACCGGGGAGCTGTTTTTT	CASTMDNTGELFF
TRBD1	TRBJ2-2	NA	TRBV11-3	TGTGCCAGCAGCTTCAGGGACAGGGGGACCGGGGAGCTGTTTTTT	CASSFRDRGTGELFF
NA	TRBJ1-2	few	TRBV30	TGTGCCTGGAGTGTATTGGCTACCTATGGCTACACCTTC	CAWSVLATYGYTF
TRBD1	TRBJ2-1	NA	TRBV5-1	TGCGCCAGCAGCTTGTATAGGGGGACAGCCGCGCCTCTAAACAATGAGCAGTTCTTC	CASSLYRGTAAPLNNEQFF
NA	TRBJ2-7	few	TRBV27	TGTGCCAGCAGTTTAATCGGCCTAGAGGGCTACGAGCAGTACTTC	CASSLIGLEGYEQYF
NA	TRBJ1-6	few	TRBV30	TGTGCCTGGCGCTCCGGGACAACGACTTCACCCCTCCACTTT	CAWRSGTTTSPLHF
NA	TRBJ1-5	NA	TRBV7-9	TGTGCCAGCAGCTTAGGGACAGCCACACATAGCAATCAGCCCCAGCATTTT	CASSLGTATHSNQPQHF
TRBD2	TRBJ2-5	few	TRBV11-2	TGTGCCAGCAGCTTACTAGCGGGGGCGGTGGAGACCCAGTACTTC	CASSLLAGAVETQYF
NA	TRBJ1-5	few	TRBV7-2	TGTGCCAGCAGCTATACAGGACTTAGCAATCAGCCCCAGCATTTT	CASSYTGLSNQPQHF
NA	TRBJ2-2	few	TRBV11-2	TGTGCCAGCAGCTTTCGGCGGGGGCCCGGGGAGCTGTTTTTT	CASSFRRGPGELFF
TRBD1	TRBJ2-5	NA	TRBV9	TGTGCCAGCAGCGTCACCCTCGGACAGGGAAGAGAGACCCAGTACTTC	CASSVTLGQGRETQYF
NA	TRBJ1-2	NA	TRBV7-8	TGTGCCAGCAGCTTAGCAGTCGGGGGGTATGGCTACACCTTC	CASSLAVGGYGYTF
NA	TRBJ2-2	few	TRBV7-2	TGTGCCAGCAGCTCGAATACAGGGAGCACCGGGGAGCTGTTTTTT	CASSSNTGSTGELFF
NA	TRBJ2-7	NA	TRBV9	TGTGCCAGCAGCGTAGATCCGGGGACCTACGAGCAGTACTTC	CASSVDPGTYEQYF
NA	TRBJ1-5	many	TRBV4-3	TGCGCCAGCAGCCAAGTTTTGAGGGGCAATCAGCCCCAGCATTTT	CASSQVLRGNQPQHF
NA	TRBJ2-5	NA	TRBV5-1	TGCGCCAGCAGCGCCCAGTGGACCCAGTACTTC	CASSAQWTQYF
NA	TRBJ2-1	medium-sized	TRBV18	TGTGCCAGCTCACCAGACGATAATGAGCAGTTCTTC	CASSPDDNEQFF
TRBD1	TRBJ2-6	few	TRBV7-2	TGTGCCAGCAGCACTGGACAGGCTTACTCTGGGGCCAACGTCCTGACTTTC	CASSTGQAYSGANVLTF
NA	TRBJ2-7	few	TRBV25-1	TGTGCCAGCAGTGATCCGGGGTATAAGGAGCAGTACTTC	CASSDPGYKEQYF
NA	TRBJ2-1	NA	TRBV7-9	TGTGCCAGCAGCTCCCGGGGGGCCGGGCTAGCTTACTCCTACAATGAGCAGTTCTTC	CASSSRGAGLAYSYNEQFF
NA	TRBJ2-1	few	TRBV5-4	TGTGCCAGCAGCCGTTCCACGGGCAGAAACAATGAGCAGTTCTTC	CASSRSTGRNNEQFF
NA	TRBJ2-3	NA	TRBV29-1	TGCAGCGTTGATAGGGCAGCCTCAGATACGCAGTATTTT	CSVDRAASDTQYF
TRBD2	TRBJ2-7	NA	TRBV7-9	TGTGCCAGCAGCGTAAGCGGGGGCTTACACTACGAGCAGTACTTC	CASSVSGGLHYEQYF
NA	TRBJ2-3	few	TRBV18	TGTGCCAGCTCACGCGAGGGGCGCGGCACAGATACGCAGTATTTT	CASSREGRGTDTQYF
NA	TRBJ1-1	few	TRBV6-5	TGTGCCAGCAGTTACTCGAGCCAATCGAACACTGAAGCTTTCTTT	CASSYSSQSNTEAFF